Listed below are T cell receptor beta chains from one sample, sequenced in a study of human T cells and chemical hapten exposure. Using its own MiXCR run on the 5' RACE reads, TCRdb lists one record per CDR3 protein. The sample shows about 120,000 distinct CDR3 sequences, around a fifth of them seen only once. The source of these receptors is a human donor in good health. CDR3s include the opening cysteine and the closing phenylalanine or tryptophan. D genes are given only for firm matches. Some rows have no size entry. The others give once, few or many, or a class for an expanded clone.

D gene	V gene	clone size	J gene	CDR3 length	CDR3 DNA	CDR3 protein
-	TRBV25-1	few	TRBJ1-1	13	TGTGCCAGCAGTATAGGACCGGGCGGTGAAGCTTTCTTT	CASSIGPGGEAFF
-	TRBV10-3	once	TRBJ2-1	13	TGTGCCATCAGTGAGTCCTCCTACAATGAGCAGTTCTTC	CAISESSYNEQFF
-	TRBV14	-	TRBJ2-7	12	TGTGCCAGCAGCCAAGACGAGGCTACTAAGTACTTC	CASSQDEATKYF
-	TRBV7-2	few	TRBJ2-2	19	TGTGCCAGCAGCTTAACACCCAGGGTAGGAAGCACGAACACCGGGGAGCTGTTTTTT	CASSLTPRVGSTNTGELFF
-	TRBV7-3	-	TRBJ2-2	13	TGTGCCAGCAGCCCAGGGGTCACCGGGGAGCTGTTTTTT	CASSPGVTGELFF
-	TRBV19	few	TRBJ2-7	14	TGTGCCAGTAGCCTCGACTTGCAGGCCTACGAGCAGTACTTC	CASSLDLQAYEQYF
-	TRBV5-8	-	TRBJ1-1	13	TGTGCCAGCAGCTTGGTTGGGGTCACTCAAGCTTTCTTT	CASSLVGVTQAFF
-	TRBV5-1	-	TRBJ1-4	14	TGCGCCAGCAGAGCAGGGACTTCTAATGAAAAACTGTTTTTT	CASRAGTSNEKLFF
-	TRBV5-5	-	TRBJ1-2	15	TGTGCCAGCAGCTTGGTAACCCAGTCTACCTATGGCTACACCTTC	CASSLVTQSTYGYTF
-	TRBV5-1	-	TRBJ2-7	12	TGCGCCAGCAGCTTGGGAAGCCACGAGCAGTACTTC	CASSLGSHEQYF
TRBD2	TRBV7-2	few	TRBJ2-1	16	TGTGCCAGCAGCCAACAGCTAGCGGGAGGGTATAATGAGCAGTTCTTC	CASSQQLAGGYNEQFF
-	TRBV11-2	-	TRBJ2-3	11	TGTGCCAGCTTAGAGTCCGATACGCAGTATTTT	CASLESDTQYF
-	TRBV7-8	-	TRBJ2-1	14	TGTGCCAGCCTACGACTGCCCTCCTACAATGAGCAGTTCTTC	CASLRLPSYNEQFF
-	TRBV21-1	few	TRBJ1-1	13	TGTGCCACCCAATGTCGGGGCAACGCTGAAGCTTTCTTT	CATQCRGNAEAFF
TRBD1	TRBV5-4	-	TRBJ1-1	14	TGTGCCAGCAGCCGACAGGGAATGAACACTGAAGCTTTCTTT	CASSRQGMNTEAFF
-	TRBV7-6	-	TRBJ1-3	16	TGTGCCAGCAGCTTAGCGGGGCAGGCCTCTGGAAACACCATATATTTT	CASSLAGQASGNTIYF
-	TRBV4-1	-	TRBJ1-1	17	TGCGCCAGCAGCCAAGAGAGTCGGGAGTTAGGGACCGCTGAAGCTTTCTTT	CASSQESRELGTAEAFF
-	TRBV7-9	many	TRBJ2-2	13	TGTGCCAGCAGCTTAGGAGGTACCGGGGAGCTGTTTTTT	CASSLGGTGELFF
-	TRBV11-2	-	TRBJ2-2	16	TGTGCCAGCAAGCTTCAAAGGAGCGGTAACACCGGGGAGCTGTTTTTT	CASKLQRSGNTGELFF
-	TRBV12-3/TRBV12-4	few	TRBJ2-7	12	TGTGCCAGCTGCGCCCTGTTGTACGAGCAGTACTTC	CASCALLYEQYF
TRBD1	TRBV7-3	-	TRBJ2-1	14	TGTGCCAGCAGCCAAGGGGACAGCTACAATGAGCAGTTCTTC	CASSQGDSYNEQFF
-	TRBV28	-	TRBJ2-4	13	TGTGCCAGCAGTTTTGCCTTGGGGGTATACCGGTACTTC	CASSFALGVYRYF
-	TRBV29-1	many	TRBJ2-3	12	TGCAGCGTTGCCCCGACTTTAGATACGCAGTATTTT	CSVAPTLDTQYF
-	TRBV7-8	-	TRBJ2-7	15	TGTGCCAGCACCAGCCAGTCGATCCTCGGCTCCGAGCAGTACTTC	CASTSQSILGSEQYF
TRBD1	TRBV28	-	TRBJ1-1	13	TGTGCCAGCAGGTCCACAGGGGACACTGAAGCTTTCTTT	CASRSTGDTEAFF
-	TRBV28	-	TRBJ2-7	13	TGTGCCAGCAGTTTTGGCAGGGCCTACGAGCAGTACTTC	CASSFGRAYEQYF
TRBD2	TRBV6-5	once	TRBJ2-3	15	TGTGCCAGCAGTCGAGCGGGGTCGAGCACAGATACGCAGTATTTT	CASSRAGSSTDTQYF
TRBD1	TRBV10-1	few	TRBJ2-2	16	TGCGCCAGCAGTGATAGAGGGACAGCTCCAGGCGGGGAGCTGTTTTTT	CASSDRGTAPGGELFF
-	TRBV7-6	-	TRBJ2-3	15	TGTGCCAGCAGCTCAAGGTCTCAACACACAGATACGCAGTATTTT	CASSSRSQHTDTQYF
-	TRBV12-3/TRBV12-4	-	TRBJ1-5	15	TGTGCCAGCAGTTTAGACCGGGGCAGCAATCAGCCCCAGCATTTT	CASSLDRGSNQPQHF
-	TRBV24-1	few	TRBJ2-3	14	TGTGCCACCAGTGATCCCCGGACCCTGGATACGCAGTATTTT	CATSDPRTLDTQYF
-	TRBV20-1	-	TRBJ2-7	11	TGCAGTGCAGGTGACTCCTACGAGCAGTACTTC	CSAGDSYEQYF
TRBD1	TRBV9	few	TRBJ2-3	14	TGTGCCAGCAGCTACAGGGGGGGCACAGATACGCAGTATTTT	CASSYRGGTDTQYF
-	TRBV28	-	TRBJ2-3	17	TGTGCCAGCAGTCCCCCCGGAGGGGCGACCCTCACAGATACGCAGTATTTT	CASSPPGGATLTDTQYF
TRBD2	TRBV25-1	few	TRBJ2-1	12	TGTGCTAGCGGGTCCTCCTACAATGAGCAGTTCTTC	CASGSSYNEQFF
TRBD2	TRBV6-5	-	TRBJ2-1	14	TGTGCCAGCAGTCGTAGCGGGAGGGCGGGTGAGCAGTTCTTC	CASSRSGRAGEQFF
TRBD1	TRBV30	-	TRBJ1-2	11	TGTGCCGGGCAGGGGGTCTATGGCTACACCTTC	CAGQGVYGYTF
-	TRBV28	-	TRBJ2-7	13	TGTGCCAGCATGGTAGATGAGAATCCCGAGCAGTACTTC	CASMVDENPEQYF
-	TRBV21-1	-	TRBJ1-1	17	TGTGCCAGCAGCAAAGGGGCCGTCCGAGGCCTGAACACTGAAGCTTTCTTT	CASSKGAVRGLNTEAFF
TRBD1	TRBV28	-	TRBJ1-2	13	TGTGCCAGCAGTCCCAGGGGGCATCAGGGCTACACCTTC	CASSPRGHQGYTF
-	TRBV25-1	many	TRBJ1-2	13	TGTGCCAGCACGGAGGAACATAACTATGGCTACACCTTC	CASTEEHNYGYTF
-	TRBV12-3/TRBV12-4	-	TRBJ2-4	17	TGTGCCAGCAGTTTATTCGGGGGGCGCGGGTCCAAAAACATTCAGTACTTC	CASSLFGGRGSKNIQYF
TRBD1	TRBV3-1	few	TRBJ1-1	13	TGTGCCAGCAGCCCCGGGACAGTTACTGAAGCTTTCTTT	CASSPGTVTEAFF
-	TRBV5-1	few	TRBJ1-3	16	TGCGCCAGCAGCTTGGAAACGTCTCTCTCTGGAAACACCATATATTTT	CASSLETSLSGNTIYF
TRBD1	TRBV28	-	TRBJ2-7	17	TGTGCCAGCAGTCCAATCGAGACAGGGGGCTTCCCCTACGAGCAGTACTTC	CASSPIETGGFPYEQYF
TRBD2	TRBV18	medium-sized	TRBJ2-3	14	TGTGCCAGCTCGGGACTAGCGGGCACAGATACGCAGTATTTT	CASSGLAGTDTQYF
TRBD2	TRBV28	few	TRBJ2-7	15	TGTGCCAGCAGGGCACCGGGACTAGGGGGTGAGGAGCAGTACTTC	CASRAPGLGGEEQYF
-	TRBV19	few	TRBJ2-6	16	TGTGCCAGTAGTCGATTACAGGGCTCTGGGGCCAACGTCCTGACTTTC	CASSRLQGSGANVLTF
-	TRBV27	-	TRBJ2-3	23	TGTGCCAGCAGTTTAAAGTCCACCTTTGGGTATGTCTCCGTGGGAGGAACCACAGATACGCAGTATTTT	CASSLKSTFGYVSVGGTTDTQYF
-	TRBV11-2	few	TRBJ2-5	12	TGTGCCAGCAGCTTAGGGGGTCCTTTGCAGTACTTC	CASSLGGPLQYF
-	TRBV12-3/TRBV12-4	few	TRBJ1-1	13	TGTGCCAGCAGTAGGGTTGAAAACACTGAAGCTTTCTTT	CASSRVENTEAFF
TRBD1	TRBV2	-	TRBJ1-5	16	TGTGCCAGCAGCCCCAGGAGACAGGGGTTCAATCAGCCCCAGCATTTT	CASSPRRQGFNQPQHF
TRBD1	TRBV28	few	TRBJ2-7	15	TGTGCCAGCAGGGCTGGGACAGGGGGCCTCTACGAGCAGTACTTC	CASRAGTGGLYEQYF
TRBD2	TRBV20-1	many	TRBJ2-1	15	TGCAGTGCCTGGACTAGCGGGAGATTAGGCAATGAGCAGTTCTTC	CSAWTSGRLGNEQFF
-	TRBV20-1	once	TRBJ1-6	14	TGCAGTGCTAGTGAGTCAGGGAGGGTATCACCCCTCCACTTT	CSASESGRVSPLHF
-	TRBV12-3/TRBV12-4	few	TRBJ2-1	12	TGTGCCAGCAGCCGCGTAGGCACTGAGCAGTTCTTC	CASSRVGTEQFF
TRBD2	TRBV3-1	many	TRBJ2-7	19	TGTGCCAGCAGCCAAGCCATATTATCCCCTAGCGGGAAGCCCTACGAGCAGTACTTC	CASSQAILSPSGKPYEQYF
TRBD1	TRBV7-6	-	TRBJ1-4	15	TGTGCCAGCAGCAAGCGGACAGGGCCTAATGAAAAACTGTTTTTT	CASSKRTGPNEKLFF
-	TRBV28	-	TRBJ2-7	13	TGTGCCAGCAGTCGACTCCCTGAGAACGAGCAGTACTTC	CASSRLPENEQYF